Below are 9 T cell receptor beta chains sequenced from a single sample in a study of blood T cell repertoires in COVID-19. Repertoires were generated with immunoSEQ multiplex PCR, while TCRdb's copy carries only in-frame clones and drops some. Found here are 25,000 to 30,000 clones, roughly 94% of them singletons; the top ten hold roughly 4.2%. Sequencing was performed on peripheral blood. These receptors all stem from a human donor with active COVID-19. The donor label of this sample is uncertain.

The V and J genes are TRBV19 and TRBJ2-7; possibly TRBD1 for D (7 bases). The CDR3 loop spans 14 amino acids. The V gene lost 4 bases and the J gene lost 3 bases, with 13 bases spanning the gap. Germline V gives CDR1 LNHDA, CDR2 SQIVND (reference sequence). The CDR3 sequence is CASSTRGTLYEQYF. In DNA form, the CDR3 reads TGTGCCAGTAGTACCAGGGGGACTCTCTACGAGCAGTACTTC.

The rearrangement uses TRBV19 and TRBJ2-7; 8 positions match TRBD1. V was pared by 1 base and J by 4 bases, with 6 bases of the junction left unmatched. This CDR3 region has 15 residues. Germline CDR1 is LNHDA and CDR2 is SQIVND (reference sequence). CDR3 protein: CASSIAPGGAYEQYF. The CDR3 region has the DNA TGTGCCAGTAGTATAGCACCAGGGGGCGCTTACGAGCAGTACTTC.

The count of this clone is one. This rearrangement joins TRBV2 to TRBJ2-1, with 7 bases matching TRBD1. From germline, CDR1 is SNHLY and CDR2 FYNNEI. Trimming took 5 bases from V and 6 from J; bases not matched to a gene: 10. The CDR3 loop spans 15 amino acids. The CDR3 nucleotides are TGTGCCAGCAGTCCTGACAGGGCCCTGTCCAATGAGCAGTTCTTC. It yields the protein CASSPDRALSNEQFF.

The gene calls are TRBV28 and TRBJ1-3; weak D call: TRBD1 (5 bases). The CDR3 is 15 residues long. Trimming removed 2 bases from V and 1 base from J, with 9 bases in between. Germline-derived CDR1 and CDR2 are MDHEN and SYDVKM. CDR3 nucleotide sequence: TGTGCCAGCAGTTTAGTTGCAGGGTCTGGAAACACCATATATTTT. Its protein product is CASSLVAGSGNTIYF.

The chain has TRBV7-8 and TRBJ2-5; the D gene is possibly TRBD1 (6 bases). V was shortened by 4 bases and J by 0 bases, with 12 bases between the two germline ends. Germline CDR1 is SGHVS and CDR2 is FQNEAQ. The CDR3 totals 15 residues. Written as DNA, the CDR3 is TGTGCCAGCAGCTCACAGGGCCTGTACCAAGAGACCCAGTACTTC. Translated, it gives CASSSQGLYQETQYF.

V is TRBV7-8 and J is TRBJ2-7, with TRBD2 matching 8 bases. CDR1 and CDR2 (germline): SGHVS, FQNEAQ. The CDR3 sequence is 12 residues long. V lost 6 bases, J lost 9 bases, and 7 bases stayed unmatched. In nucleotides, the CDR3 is TGTGCCAGCAGGGCAACGGGAGGGGGGCAGTACTTC. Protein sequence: CASRATGGGQYF.

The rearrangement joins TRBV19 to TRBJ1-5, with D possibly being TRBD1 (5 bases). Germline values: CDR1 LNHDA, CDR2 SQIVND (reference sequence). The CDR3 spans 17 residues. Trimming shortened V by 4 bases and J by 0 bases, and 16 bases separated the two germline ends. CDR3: CASSKETVSFSNQPQHF. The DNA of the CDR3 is TGTGCCAGTAGTAAAGAGACAGTCTCCTTTAGCAATCAGCCCCAGCATTTT.

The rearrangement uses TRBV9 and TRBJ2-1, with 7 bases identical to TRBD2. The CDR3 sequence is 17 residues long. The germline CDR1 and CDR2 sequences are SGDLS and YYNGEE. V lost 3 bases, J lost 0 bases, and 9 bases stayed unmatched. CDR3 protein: CASSGTTGGSSYNEQFF. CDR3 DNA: TGTGCCAGCAGCGGAACGACCGGCGGGAGCTCCTACAATGAGCAGTTCTTC.

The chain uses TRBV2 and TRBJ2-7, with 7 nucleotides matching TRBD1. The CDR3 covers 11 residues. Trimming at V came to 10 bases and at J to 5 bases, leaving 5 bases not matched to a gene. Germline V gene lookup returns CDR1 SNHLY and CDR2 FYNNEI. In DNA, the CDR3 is TGTGCCACCGGGGACAGAAACGAGCAGTACTTC. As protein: CATGDRNEQYF.